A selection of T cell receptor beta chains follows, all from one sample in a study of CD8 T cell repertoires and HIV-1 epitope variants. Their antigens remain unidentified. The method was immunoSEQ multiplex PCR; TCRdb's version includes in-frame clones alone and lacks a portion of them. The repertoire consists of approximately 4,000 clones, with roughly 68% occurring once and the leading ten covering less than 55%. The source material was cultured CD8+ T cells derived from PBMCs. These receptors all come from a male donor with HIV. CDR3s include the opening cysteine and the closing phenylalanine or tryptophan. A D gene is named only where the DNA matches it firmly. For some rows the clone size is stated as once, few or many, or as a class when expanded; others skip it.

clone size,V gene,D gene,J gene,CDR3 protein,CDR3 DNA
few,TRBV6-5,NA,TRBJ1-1,CASSWTFALNTEAFF,TGTGCCAGCAGTTGGACCTTCGCCTTGAACACTGAAGCTTTCTTT
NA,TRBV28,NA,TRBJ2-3,CASSPRDEEGADTQYF,TGTGCCAGCAGTCCGCGCGATGAGGAGGGGGCGGATACGCAGTATTTT
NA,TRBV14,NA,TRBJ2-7,CASSQLDGPVHEQYF,TGTGCCAGCAGCCAACTTGACGGCCCGGTCCACGAGCAGTACTTC
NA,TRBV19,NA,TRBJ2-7,CASSPSWLEDEQYF,TGTGCCAGTAGTCCGAGCTGGCTGGAAGACGAGCAGTACTTC
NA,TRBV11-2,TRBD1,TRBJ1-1,CASSFRGINTEAFF,TGTGCCAGCAGCTTCAGGGGGATCAACACTGAAGCTTTCTTT
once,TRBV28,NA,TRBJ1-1,CASSSLFTGFHRNTEAFF,TGTGCCAGCAGTTCCCTCTTTACAGGGTTTCATAGGAACACTGAAGCTTTCTTT
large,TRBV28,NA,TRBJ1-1,CATFPTGSNTEAFF,TGTGCCACCTTTCCGACAGGCTCGAACACTGAAGCTTTCTTT
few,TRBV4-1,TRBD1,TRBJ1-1,CASSQVAGGIAAFF,TGCGCCAGCAGCCAAGTGGCAGGGGGAATTGCAGCTTTCTTT
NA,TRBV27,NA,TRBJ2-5,CASSSNSRQEGETQYF,TGTGCCAGCAGTTCCAATTCACGACAGGAGGGGGAGACCCAGTACTTC
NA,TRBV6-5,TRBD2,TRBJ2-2,CASRLGGTATGELFF,TGTGCCAGCAGGTTGGGGGGGACGGCCACCGGGGAGCTGTTTTTT
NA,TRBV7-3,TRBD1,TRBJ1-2,CASSFSGQDGYTF,TGTGCCAGCAGCTTCTCCGGACAGGACGGCTACACCTTC
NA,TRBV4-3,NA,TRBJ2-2,CASSQVQGGFGELFF,TGCGCCAGCAGCCAAGTGCAGGGCGGGTTCGGGGAGCTGTTTTTT
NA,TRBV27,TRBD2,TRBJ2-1,CASSLASGGAVEQFF,TGTGCCAGCAGTTTAGCCAGCGGGGGGGCCGTTGAGCAGTTCTTC
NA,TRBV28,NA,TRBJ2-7,CASSTHPGQGGLAAFSYEQYF,TGTGCCAGCAGTACTCACCCGGGACAGGGGGGACTAGCGGCCTTCTCCTACGAGCAGTACTTC
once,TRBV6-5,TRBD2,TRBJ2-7,CASRDGTSAYEQYF,TGTGCCAGCAGGGATGGGACTAGCGCCTACGAGCAGTACTTC
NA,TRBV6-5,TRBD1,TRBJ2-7,CASSYSGTGAAYEQYF,TGTGCCAGCAGTTACTCGGGTACAGGGGCCGCCTACGAGCAGTACTTC
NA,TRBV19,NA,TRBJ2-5,CASSIVGVETQYF,TGTGCCAGTAGTATAGTAGGGGTAGAGACCCAGTACTTC
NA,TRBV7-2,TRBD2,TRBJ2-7,CASSFGTSGYEQYF,TGTGCCAGCAGCTTTGGGACTAGCGGCTACGAGCAGTACTTC
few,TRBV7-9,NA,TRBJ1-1,CASSPPMNTEAFF,TGTGCCAGCAGCCCTCCGATGAACACTGAAGCTTTCTTT
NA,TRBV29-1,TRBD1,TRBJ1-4,CSVEEVGQEGEKLFF,TGCAGCGTTGAAGAGGTGGGACAGGAGGGTGAAAAACTGTTTTTT
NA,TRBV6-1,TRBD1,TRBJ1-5,CASVTGRNQPQHF,TGTGCCAGCGTGACAGGGAGGAATCAGCCCCAGCATTTT
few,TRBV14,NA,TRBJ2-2,CASRLEANTGELFF,TGTGCCAGCAGGCTAGAAGCGAACACCGGGGAGCTGTTTTTT
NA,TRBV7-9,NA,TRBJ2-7,CASSLETYEQYF,TGTGCCAGCAGCTTAGAAACCTACGAGCAGTACTTC